The 8 T cell receptor beta chains below were found in one sample sequenced in a study of OX40 agonist ivuxolimab in advanced cancers. Profiling relied on immunoSEQ multiplex PCR, and the TCRdb table lists in-frame clones only, not all of them. The profile shows about 84,000 clones, 89% of them singletons. The material sequenced was CD4+ or CD8+ T cells sorted from blood, taken in a trial of the OX40 agonist ivuxolimab. The receptors were sampled from an adult with an advanced solid tumor such as melanoma, head and neck, liver or kidney cancer.

The chain uses TRBV11-2 and TRBJ2-7; no clear D gene. V was cut by 0 bases and J by 12 bases, with 12 bases left in between. The CDR3 loop spans 12 amino acids. CDR1 is SGHAT and CDR2 is FQNNGV in the germline V gene. Written as DNA, the CDR3 is TGTGCCAGCAGCTTAGATGTGGGATGGGTGTACTTC. Translation gives CASSLDVGWVYF.

The genes are TRBV27 and TRBJ2-2; 9 bases are shared with TRBD1. CDR1 is MNHEY and CDR2 is SMNVEV in the germline V gene (reference sequence). V dropped 6 bases and J dropped 0; count of bases not matched to a gene: 17. CDR3 length equals 20 residues. The CDR3: CASRPGVWSRQGANTGELFF. CDR3 coding DNA: TGTGCCAGCAGACCAGGCGTTTGGAGCCGACAGGGGGCGAACACCGGGGAGCTGTTTTTT.

The chain is built from TRBV5-6 and TRBJ1-5; D unresolved. The CDR3 is made up of 16 amino acids. Germline loops: CDR1 SGHDT, CDR2 YYEEEE. Trimming left V 1 base short and J 3 bases short, with 14 bases between. The CDR3 sequence is CASSLWPGDLNQPQHF. CDR3 coding DNA: TGTGCCAGCAGCTTGTGGCCAGGAGATCTCAATCAGCCCCAGCATTTT.

This chain uses TRBV7-2 with TRBJ2-3, with 14 bases that match TRBD2. J gave up 3 bases and V 5 bases, and 4 bases lay outside the gene matches. The CDR3 sequence is 16 residues long. CDR1 is SGHTA, CDR2 FQGNSA, per germline. The CDR3 DNA reads as TGTGCCAGCAGCCGCAGGACTAGCGGGAGGACAGATACGCAGTATTTT. Its protein product is CASSRRTSGRTDTQYF.

The V and J genes are TRBV7-6 and TRBJ2-1, with D perhaps matching TRBD1 or TRBD2 (5 bases each). CDR3 length equals 15 residues. Germline lookup yields CDR1 SGHVS and CDR2 FNYEAQ. Trimming cost V 1 base and J 2 bases, with 9 bases left between them. The CDR3 coding sequence is TGTGCCAGCAGCTTAGGGGGGAACCCCTACAATGAGCAGTTCTTC. This encodes CASSLGGNPYNEQFF.

This clone was found once. The chain has TRBV4-1 and TRBJ2-1, with 10 bases lining up with TRBD1. The V gene's germline CDR1 is MGHRA and CDR2 YSYEKL. The CDR3 covers 16 residues. V was pared by 1 base and J by 6 bases, with 6 bases of the junction left unmatched. The CDR3 region is CASSQVRTGGSNEQFF. CDR3 nucleotide sequence: TGCGCCAGCAGCCAAGTCAGGACAGGGGGATCCAATGAGCAGTTCTTC.

The V and J genes are TRBV18 and TRBJ1-1, with TRBD1 as a possible D gene (6 bases). Germline CDR1 KGHSH, CDR2 LQKENI. Trimming took off 3 bases at V and 0 bases at J, with 17 bases between the two ends. This CDR3 spans 17 amino acids. The CDR3 sequence: CASSPTALGAMNTEAFF. The CDR3 DNA is TGTGCCAGCTCACCCACGGCTCTGGGGGCGATGAACACTGAAGCTTTCTTT. Supplemented by reference TRBV18 and TRBJ1-1, the full variable domain reads NAGVMQNPRHLVRRRGQEARLRCSPMKGHSHVYWYRQLPEEGLKFMVYLQKENIIDESGMPKERFSAEFPKEGPSILRIQQVVRGDSAAYFCASSPTALGAMNTEAFFGQGTRLTVV.

The gene calls are TRBV6-5 and TRBJ2-2; the D gene is possibly TRBD1 (6 bases). The CDR3 has 15 amino acids. The germline CDR1 and CDR2 sequences are MNHEY and SVGAGI. The V end was cut by 4 bases, the J end by 1 base, with 10 bases between. Here the CDR3 reads CASSSGTRNTGELFF. In DNA form, the CDR3 reads TGTGCCAGCAGTTCCGGGACAAGGAACACCGGGGAGCTGTTTTTT.